Each of the 15 T cell receptor beta chains below was sequenced from the same sample in a study of blood T cell repertoires in COVID-19. Clones were read by immunoSEQ multiplex PCR, and TCRdb kept only the in-frame ones, dropping some. Seen here are 370,000 or so clones, about 87% observed once, and the top ten hold 1.3%. Sequenced input: PBMCs or T cells enriched from blood (not recorded which). The receptors were gathered from a man aged 30 to 39 who had recovered from COVID-19.

V usage is TRBV30 and J usage is TRBJ1-3; D gene ambiguous. Trimming took off 4 bases at V and 0 bases at J, with 10 bases between the two ends. The CDR3 loop spans 14 amino acids. CDR1 is GTSNPN and CDR2 is SVGIG in the germline V gene (reference sequence). CDR3 nucleotide sequence: TGTGCCTGGAAGAGGGTGAGCTCTGGAAACACCATATATTTT. Residues: CAWKRVSSGNTIYF.

The chain employs TRBV9 and TRBJ2-1, with TRBD1 identical over 8 bases. CDR3 length equals 15 residues. V lost 5 bases, J lost 4 bases, and 8 bases stayed unmatched. In germline, CDR1 is SGDLS, CDR2 YYNGEE. The CDR3 sequence: CASSRDRGGYNEQFF. Written as DNA, the CDR3 is TGTGCCAGCAGTCGAGACAGGGGCGGGTACAATGAGCAGTTCTTC.

J is TRBJ1-2 and V is TRBV7-6; no clear D. V lost 2 bases and J 2 bases, leaving 12 bases between the germline ends. Germline values: CDR1 SGHVS, CDR2 FNYEAQ. The CDR3 runs 15 residues. Here the CDR3 DNA reads TGTGCCAGCAGCTTAAGTTCGACGGGAAACTATGGCTACACCTTC. It encodes CASSLSSTGNYGYTF.

The chain carries TRBV21-1 and TRBJ2-7; whether TRBD2, the table's D call, matches the DNA was not checked. TRBV21-1 is assigned pseudogene status. CDR3 length: 12 amino acids. As DNA, the CDR3 is TGTGCCAGCAGCAGCGCCCTGAACGAGCAGTACTTC. Translation: CASSSALNEQYF.

The chain recombines TRBV10-3 with TRBJ2-7, with 7 bases that match TRBD1. There are 15 residues in the CDR3. Germline CDR1 reads ENHRY; CDR2 reads SYGVKD. Unmatched junction bases numbered 7, after V lost 5 bases and J lost 0 bases. CDR3: CAISPTGTASYEQYF. DNA for the CDR3: TGTGCCATCAGTCCCACCGGGACAGCCTCCTACGAGCAGTACTTC.

The chain joins TRBV19 to TRBJ2-4, with TRBD1 matching 8 bases. Trimming cost V 4 bases and J 9 bases; bases outside gene matches: 14. This CDR3 has 16 residues. The germline V gene encodes CDR1 LNHDA and CDR2 SQIVND (reference sequence). The CDR3 sequence: CASSRGQGASRGIQYF. CDR3 in DNA: TGTGCCAGTAGTAGAGGGCAGGGGGCCTCTCGTGGCATTCAGTACTTC.

The rearrangement joins TRBV12-3 or TRBV12-4 to TRBJ1-2; 11 nucleotides match TRBD1. The CDR3 is 13 amino acids. Trimming at V came to 5 bases and at J to 7 bases, leaving 3 bases not matched to a gene. CDR3 protein: CASSRTGGLGYTF. The DNA for the CDR3 is TGTGCCAGCAGTCGGACAGGGGGCCTTGGCTACACCTTC.

The chain links TRBV11-2 to TRBJ2-7, with D tentatively TRBD1 (6 bases). Germline CDR1 is SGHAT and CDR2 is FQNNGV. This CDR3 has 13 residues. Trimming took off 5 bases at V and 3 bases at J, with 11 bases between the two ends. The CDR3 DNA reads as TGTGCCAGCAGCCCAGGGACATTCTACGAGCAGTACTTC. It yields the protein CASSPGTFYEQYF.

CDR3 amino acids: CASSEGRDNSPLHF. The CDR3 nucleotides are TGTGCCAGCAGTGAAGGGAGGGATAATTCACCCCTCCACTTT. This sequence joins TRBV2 and TRBJ1-6; D gene unclear. Germline V gene sequence: CDR1 SNHLY, CDR2 FYNNEI. Deletions cut 1 base from V and 5 bases from J, with 6 bases between. This CDR3 region has 14 residues.

The chain combines TRBV7-2 with TRBJ1-2; D might be TRBD1 (6 bases). The V gene lost 4 bases and the J gene lost 7 bases, with 16 bases spanning the gap. From germline, CDR1 is SGHTA and CDR2 FQGNSA. The CDR3 is 14 amino acids. CDR3 bases: TGTGCCAGCAGCTCGGACAGAGGTGACGGTGGCTACACCTTC. Protein product: CASSSDRGDGGYTF.

The chain couples TRBV5-1 to TRBJ1-4; TRBD1 aligns across 9 bases. Germline V gene data show CDR1 as SGHRS and CDR2 as YFSETQ. V lost 4 bases to trimming and J lost 7 bases; unmatched junction nucleotides: 8. The CDR3 is made up of 15 amino acids. CDR3 sequence: CASSPIQGASEKLFF. The CDR3 bases are TGCGCCAGCAGCCCAATACAGGGGGCCTCTGAAAAACTGTTTTTT.

The rearrangement uses TRBV5-1 and TRBJ1-1; 9 bases map to TRBD1. V lost 0 bases to trimming and J lost 1 base; unmatched junction nucleotides: 4. Germline assignment: CDR1 SGHRS and CDR2 YFSETQ. CDR3 size: 16 residues. CDR3 amino acids: CASSLVSGQGNTEAFF. The CDR3 DNA reads TGCGCCAGCAGCTTGGTTTCGGGACAGGGGAACACTGAAGCTTTCTTT.

The rearrangement links TRBV21-1 to TRBJ2-7; the table calls TRBD1, which could not be checked here. TRBV21-1 is a pseudogene locus. The CDR3 has 11 amino acids. CDR3 residues: CASSQGCEQYF. In DNA form, the CDR3 reads TGTGCCAGCAGTCAGGGGTGCGAGCAGTACTTC.

On this clone: Different DNA sequences within this sample yield the same CDR3. V gene TRBV9 combines with J gene TRBJ1-1, with a tentative D call TRBD1 (6 bases). The germline gives CDR1 SGDLS, CDR2 YYNGEE. Trimming took 3 bases from V and 0 from J, leaving 9 bases between them. CDR3 size: 14 residues. CDR3: CASSAGTLNTEAFF. CDR3 in DNA: TGTGCCAGCAGCGCTGGGACACTGAACACTGAAGCTTTCTTT.

The rearrangement uses TRBV2 and TRBJ1-4, with TRBD1 matching over 9 bases. Per germline, CDR1 SNHLY and CDR2 FYNNEI. The CDR3 extends over 15 amino acids. V lost 4 bases, J lost 8 bases, and 8 bases stayed unmatched. The CDR3 here is CASSALGQGGEKLFF. The CDR3 DNA reads as TGTGCCAGCAGTGCCCTGGGACAGGGCGGAGAAAAACTGTTTTTT.